These T cell receptor beta chains were read from a single sample in a study of blood T cell repertoires in COVID-19. The protocol was immunoSEQ multiplex PCR, while the TCRdb copy is restricted to in-frame clones and leaves out a portion. The sample lists about 74,000 clones; 60% to 85% were seen once. Sample: peripheral blood. These TCRs come from a man between 70 and 80 years old with acute or convalescent COVID-19. Both conserved end residues are part of each CDR3. Each record gives: V gene, CDR3 protein.

TRBV7-2	CASIEQGGSNQPQHF
TRBV7-2	CASSRQGGSTDTQYF
TRBV18	CASSPTYPPEKLFF
TRBV7-3	CASSLSQLLDTQYF
TRBV7-2	CASSLGTSGAGEQFF
TRBV19	CASSKPQVSSGNTIYF
TRBV4-1	CASSPKTGGEKLFF
TRBV18	CASSPPGQRKYEQYF
TRBV28	CASDISGRIGGEQYF
TRBV6-1	CASSEDIAGGTDTQYF
TRBV19	CASNDIRTPYEQYF
TRBV5-1	CASSPAPLTRGTDTQYF
TRBV4-2	CASSQDGRRGGPGTKETQYF
TRBV6-5	CASSYNGQYSYEQYF
TRBV15	CATSRDAGSGNTGELFF
TRBV19	CASTIGTSGRNEQFF
TRBV19	CASTPMEGENTEAFF
TRBV5-3	CARSLLAGEGNEQFF
TRBV19	CASSPSYLTEAFF
TRBV19	CASRQEGGYSNQPQHF
TRBV5-4	CASSLRDRLSGYTF
TRBV14	CASSPFFGGSDSTDTQYF
TRBV7-2	CASSLTGHNQPQHF
TRBV18	CASSLFRDRGSPLHF
TRBV5-1	CASSFGTSGTDTQYF
TRBV2	CASTNRVGDTEAFF
TRBV5-1	CASSPPETGSYEQYF
TRBV15	CATSRDLGAEQFF
TRBV27	CASSPGGSFTPNSPLHF
TRBV29-1	CSVVPGLAAYNEQFF
TRBV4-2	CASSQGTSGRLGTQYF
TRBV7-9	CASSHQGSSYEQYF
TRBV7-2	CASSGRTGRYEQFF
TRBV5-1	CASSQDSSGNTIYF
TRBV28	CASSPPRYSNQPQHF
TRBV6-2/TRBV6-3	CASSSLGLDYGYTF
TRBV3-1/TRBV3-2	CASSPPSLFSGANVLTF
TRBV7-8	CASSSQGRNQPQHF
TRBV28	CASRASVYEQYF
TRBV2	CASSEEETGIQPQHF